The subject of this entry is one TCR beta chain. V was shortened by 1 base and J by 11 bases, with 11 bases between the two germline ends. This CDR3 contains 12 residues. Germline V gives CDR1 MGHRA, CDR2 YSYEKL. The data were taken from a study of blood T cell repertoires in COVID-19. Measured with immunoSEQ multiplex PCR; TCRdb has only the in-frame clones, and not every one. The sample records 45,000 to 65,000 clones, roughly four fifths being singletons. This TCR was recovered from a man between 60 and 70 years old with acute or convalescent COVID-19. The sample comprised peripheral blood. The chain recombines TRBV4-1 with TRBJ1-1, with a weak D call TRBD1 (6 bases). CDR3 protein: CASSQGDRSAFF. CDR3 coding DNA: TGCGCCAGCAGCCAAGGTGACAGGAGCGCTTTCTTT.